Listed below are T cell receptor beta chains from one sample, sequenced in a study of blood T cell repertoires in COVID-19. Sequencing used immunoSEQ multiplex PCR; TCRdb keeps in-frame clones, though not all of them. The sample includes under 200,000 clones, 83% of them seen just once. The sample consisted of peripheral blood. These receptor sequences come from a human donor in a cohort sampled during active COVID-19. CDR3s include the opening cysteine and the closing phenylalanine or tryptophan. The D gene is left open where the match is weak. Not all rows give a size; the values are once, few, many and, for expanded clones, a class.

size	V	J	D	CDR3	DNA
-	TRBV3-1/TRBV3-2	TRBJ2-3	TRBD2	CASSQPGTSRTTDTQYF	TGTGCCAGCAGCCAGCCTGGGACTAGCAGAACCACAGATACGCAGTATTTT
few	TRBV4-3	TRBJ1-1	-	CASSPSGTLNTEAFF	TGCGCCAGCAGCCCATCCGGGACACTCAACACTGAAGCTTTCTTT
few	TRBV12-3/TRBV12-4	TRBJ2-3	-	CASSTLRVGTQYF	TGTGCCAGCAGCACCCTCAGGGTGGGGACGCAGTATTTT
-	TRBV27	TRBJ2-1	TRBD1	CASSWTGALYNEQFF	TGTGCCAGCAGTTGGACAGGGGCCTTATACAATGAGCAGTTCTTC
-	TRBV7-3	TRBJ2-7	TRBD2	CASSLTSGGAYEQYF	TGTGCCAGCAGCTTAACCAGCGGGGGGGCCTACGAGCAGTACTTC
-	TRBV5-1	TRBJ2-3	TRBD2	CASSPGLADTDTQYF	TGCGCCAGCAGCCCGGGACTAGCGGATACAGATACGCAGTATTTT
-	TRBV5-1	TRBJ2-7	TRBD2	CASSLATSGNYEQYF	TGCGCCAGCAGCTTGGCCACTAGCGGGAATTACGAGCAGTACTTC
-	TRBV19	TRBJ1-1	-	CASSIGRVRRDTEAFF	TGTGCCAGTAGTATAGGGCGGGTGAGAAGGGACACTGAAGCTTTCTTT
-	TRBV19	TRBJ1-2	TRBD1	CASSIGTGLTYGYTF	TGTGCCAGTAGTATCGGGACAGGCCTCACCTATGGCTACACCTTC
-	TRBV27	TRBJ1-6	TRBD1	CASSEGQGTPNSPLHF	TGTGCCAGCAGTGAGGGACAGGGGACCCCAAATTCACCCCTCCACTTT
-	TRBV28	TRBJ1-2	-	CASSSSTGGYTF	TGTGCCAGCAGTTCTAGTACCGGTGGCTACACCTTC
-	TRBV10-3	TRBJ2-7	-	CAISESTTGSYEQYF	TGTGCCATCAGTGAGTCAACGACAGGCTCCTACGAGCAGTACTTC
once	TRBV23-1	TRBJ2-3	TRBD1	CASRSPTSRDREPGTDTQYF	TGCGCCAGCAGGAGTCCTACTTCCCGGGACAGGGAACCTGGCACAGATACGCAGTATTTT
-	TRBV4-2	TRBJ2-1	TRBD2	CASSQGLAGRYEQFF	TGTGCCAGCAGCCAAGGACTAGCGGGAAGGTATGAGCAGTTCTTC
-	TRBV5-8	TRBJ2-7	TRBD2	CASTGTRGYEQYF	TGTGCCAGCACTGGGACTAGAGGCTACGAGCAGTACTTC
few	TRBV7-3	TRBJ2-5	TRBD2	CASSLFGLAVETQYF	TGTGCCAGCAGCTTATTCGGGCTAGCGGTAGAGACCCAGTACTTC
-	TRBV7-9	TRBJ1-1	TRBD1	CASSYLTGTMNTEAFF	TGTGCCAGCAGCTACCTGACAGGGACGATGAACACTGAAGCTTTCTTT
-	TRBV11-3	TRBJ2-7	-	CASSDRSTYEQYF	TGTGCCAGCAGCGACAGAAGCACCTACGAGCAGTACTTC
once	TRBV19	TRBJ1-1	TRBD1	CASSIPGGMNTEAFF	TGTGCCAGTAGTATACCAGGGGGGATGAACACTGAAGCTTTCTTT
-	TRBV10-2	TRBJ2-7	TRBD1	CASTLGAGGYEQYF	TGCGCCAGCACCCTAGGGGCAGGGGGCTACGAGCAGTACTTC
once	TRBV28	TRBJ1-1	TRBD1	CASSSMGQGDWTEAFF	TGTGCCAGCAGCTCCATGGGACAGGGGGATTGGACTGAAGCTTTCTTT
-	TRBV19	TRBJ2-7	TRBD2	CASSISTSGESPYEQYF	TGTGCCAGCTCAATAAGTACTAGCGGGGAGAGTCCCTACGAGCAGTACTTC
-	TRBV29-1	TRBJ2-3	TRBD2	CSVGSSGSSTDTQYF	TGCAGCGTTGGGTCTAGCGGTTCTAGCACAGATACGCAGTATTTT
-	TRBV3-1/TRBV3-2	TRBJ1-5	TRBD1	CASSRTGISNQPQHF	TGTGCCAGCAGCCGGACAGGGATTAGCAATCAGCCCCAGCATTTT
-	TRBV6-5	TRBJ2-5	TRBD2	CASSYSALAEQETQYF	TGTGCCAGCAGTTACTCGGCACTAGCGGAACAAGAGACCCAGTACTTC
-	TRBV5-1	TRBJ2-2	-	CASSLAEGAFTGELFF	TGCGCCAGCAGCTTGGCGGAGGGGGCGTTCACCGGGGAGCTGTTTTTT
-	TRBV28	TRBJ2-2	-	CASSLGGAYTGELFF	TGTGCCAGCAGTTTAGGGGGGGCCTACACCGGGGAGCTGTTTTTT
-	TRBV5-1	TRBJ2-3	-	CASSLRVGGDTQYF	TGCGCCAGCAGCTTGAGGGTGGGAGGAGATACGCAGTATTTT
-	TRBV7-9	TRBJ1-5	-	CASSPGGGHQPQHF	TGTGCCAGCAGCCCCGGGGGGGGCCATCAGCCCCAGCATTTT
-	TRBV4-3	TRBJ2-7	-	CASSQDRLSVGEQYF	TGCGCCAGCAGCCAAGATAGGCTTTCGGTCGGGGAGCAGTACTTC
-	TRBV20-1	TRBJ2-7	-	CSASQGSLLTYEQYF	TGCAGTGCCAGTCAGGGCAGCTTACTCACCTACGAGCAGTACTTC
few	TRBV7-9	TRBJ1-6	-	CASSLVRYNSPLHF	TGTGCCAGCAGCTTAGTACGGTATAATTCACCCCTCCACTTT
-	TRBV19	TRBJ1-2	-	CASSIGPGLNYGYTF	TGTGCCAGTAGTATTGGGCCAGGCCTAAACTATGGCTACACCTTC
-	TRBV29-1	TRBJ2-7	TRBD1	CSVRTGNYEQYF	TGCAGCGTTCGGACAGGGAACTACGAGCAGTACTTC
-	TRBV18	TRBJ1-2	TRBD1	CASSSDRRVMGGYTF	TGTGCCAGCTCATCGGACAGGCGAGTCATGGGCGGCTACACCTTC
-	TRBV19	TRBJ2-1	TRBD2	CASTYSGGAPYNEQFF	TGTGCCAGTACCTATAGCGGGGGGGCCCCCTACAATGAGCAGTTCTTC
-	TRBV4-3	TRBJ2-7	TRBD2	CASSHETSGSSYEQYF	TGCGCCAGCAGCCATGAGACTAGCGGGAGTTCCTACGAGCAGTACTTC
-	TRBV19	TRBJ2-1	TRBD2	CASSIGAGNNEQFF	TGTGCCAGTAGTATCGGAGCGGGGAACAATGAGCAGTTCTTC
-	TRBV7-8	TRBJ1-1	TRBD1	CASSLALGTGAEAFF	TGTGCCAGCAGCTTAGCGCTCGGGACAGGGGCTGAAGCTTTCTTT
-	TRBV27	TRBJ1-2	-	CASSSHNTPYGYTF	TGTGCCAGCAGCTCACATAATACCCCCTATGGCTACACCTTC
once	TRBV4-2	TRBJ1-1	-	CASSQEAQNPEAFF	TGTGCCAGCAGCCAAGAAGCCCAAAATCCTGAAGCTTTCTTT
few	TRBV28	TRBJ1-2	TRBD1	CASSSSGGSYGYTF	TGTGCCAGCAGTTCCTCAGGGGGCTCCTATGGCTACACCTTC
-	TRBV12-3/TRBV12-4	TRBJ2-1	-	CASSPWGGEQFF	TGTGCCAGCAGCCCTTGGGGGGGCGAGCAGTTCTTC
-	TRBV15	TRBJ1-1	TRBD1	CATSRDRQGDTEAFF	TGTGCCACCAGCAGAGATCGGCAGGGGGACACTGAAGCTTTCTTT
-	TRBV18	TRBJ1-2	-	CASSPGQTIYGYTF	TGTGCCAGCTCACCAGGACAGACTATCTATGGCTACACCTTC
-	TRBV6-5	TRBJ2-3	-	CASTRTSLDTQYF	TGTGCCAGCACCAGGACTTCACTTGATACGCAGTATTTT
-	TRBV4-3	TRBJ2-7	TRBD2	CASSQGLAGGAFTYEQYF	TGCGCCAGCAGCCAAGGTCTAGCGGGAGGCGCCTTTACCTACGAGCAGTACTTC
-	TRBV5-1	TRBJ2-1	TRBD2	CASSLALAGYNEQFF	TGCGCCAGCAGCTTGGCACTAGCGGGGTATAATGAGCAGTTCTTC
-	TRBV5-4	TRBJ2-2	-	CASSLSWGLGGELFF	TGTGCCAGCAGCTTGAGTTGGGGCTTGGGCGGGGAGCTGTTTTTT
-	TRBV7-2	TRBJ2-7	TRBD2	CASSPGRGFSYEQYF	TGTGCCAGCAGTCCCGGGAGGGGGTTTTCCTACGAGCAGTACTTC
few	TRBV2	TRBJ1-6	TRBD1	CASRGGTGVSPLHF	TGTGCCAGCAGAGGGGGTACAGGGGTTTCACCCCTCCACTTT
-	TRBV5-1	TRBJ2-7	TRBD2	CASSLALAGAPEQYF	TGCGCCAGCAGCTTGGCCCTAGCGGGAGCCCCCGAGCAGTACTTC
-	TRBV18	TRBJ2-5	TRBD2	CASSPSGGRRQETQYF	TGTGCCAGCTCACCCTCGGGGGGGAGGAGACAAGAGACCCAGTACTTC
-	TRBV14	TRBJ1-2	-	CASSTGIPNYGYTF	TGTGCCAGCAGTACAGGAATCCCTAACTATGGCTACACCTTC
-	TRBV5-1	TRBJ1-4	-	CASSLGRNEKLFF	TGCGCCAGCAGCTTGGGCAGGAATGAAAAACTGTTTTTT
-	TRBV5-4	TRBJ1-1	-	CASSFGGGSTEAFF	TGTGCCAGCAGCTTTGGGGGAGGGAGCACTGAAGCTTTCTTT
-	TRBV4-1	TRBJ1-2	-	CASSQGGTVANYGYTF	TGCGCCAGCAGCCAAGGTGGAACAGTCGCAAACTATGGCTACACCTTC